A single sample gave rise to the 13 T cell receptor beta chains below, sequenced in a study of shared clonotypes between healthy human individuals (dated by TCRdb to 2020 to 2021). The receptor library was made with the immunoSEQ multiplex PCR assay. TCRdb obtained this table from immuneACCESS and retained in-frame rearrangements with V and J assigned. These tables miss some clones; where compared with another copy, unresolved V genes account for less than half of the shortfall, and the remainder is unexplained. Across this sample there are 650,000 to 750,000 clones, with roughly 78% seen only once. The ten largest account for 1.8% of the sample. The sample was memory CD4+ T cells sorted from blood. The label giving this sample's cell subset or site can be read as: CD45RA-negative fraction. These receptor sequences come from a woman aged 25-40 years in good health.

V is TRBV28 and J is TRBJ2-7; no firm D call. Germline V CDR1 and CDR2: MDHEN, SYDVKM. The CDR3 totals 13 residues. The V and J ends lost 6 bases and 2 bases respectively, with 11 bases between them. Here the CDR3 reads CASSPTPTYEQYF. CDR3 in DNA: TGTGCCAGCAGCCCGACACCGACCTACGAGCAGTACTTC. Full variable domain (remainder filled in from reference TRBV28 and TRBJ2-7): DVKVTQSSRYLVKRTGEKVFLECVQDMDHENMFWYRQDPGLGLRLIYFSYDVKMKEKGDIPEGYSVSREKKERFSLILESASTNQTSMYLCASSPTPTYEQYFGPGTRLTVT.

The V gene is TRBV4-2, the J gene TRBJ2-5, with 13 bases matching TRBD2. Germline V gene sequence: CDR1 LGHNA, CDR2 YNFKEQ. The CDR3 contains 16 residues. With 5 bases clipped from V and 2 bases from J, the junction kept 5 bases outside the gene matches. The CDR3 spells CASSLGTSGKQETQYF. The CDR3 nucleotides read TGTGCCAGCAGCTTGGGGACTAGCGGGAAGCAAGAGACCCAGTACTTC.

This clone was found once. The CDR3 bases are TGTGCCAGCAAACAGCCTAACTATGGCTACACCTTC. This sequence encodes CASKQPNYGYTF. The genes are TRBV6-6 and TRBJ1-2; no definite D call. Germline loops: CDR1 MNHNY, CDR2 SVGAGI (reference sequence). Trimming took 7 bases from V and 0 from J, leaving 6 bases between them. There are 12 residues in the CDR3.

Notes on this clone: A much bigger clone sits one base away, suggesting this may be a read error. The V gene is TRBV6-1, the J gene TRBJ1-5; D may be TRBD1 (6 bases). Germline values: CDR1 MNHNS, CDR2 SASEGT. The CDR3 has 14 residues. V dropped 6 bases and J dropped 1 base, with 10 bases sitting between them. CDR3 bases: TGTGCCAGCAGCGTACAGGGAAGCAATCAGCCCCAGCATTTT. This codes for CASSVQGSNQPQHF.

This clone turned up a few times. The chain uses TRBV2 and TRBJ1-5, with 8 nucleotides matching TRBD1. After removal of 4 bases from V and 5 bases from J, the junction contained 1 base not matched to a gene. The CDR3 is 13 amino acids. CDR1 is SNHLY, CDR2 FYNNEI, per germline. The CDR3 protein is CASSAQGDQPQHF. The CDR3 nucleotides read TGTGCCAGCAGTGCACAGGGGGATCAGCCCCAGCATTTT. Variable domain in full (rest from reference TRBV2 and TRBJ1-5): EPEVTQTPSHQVTQMGQEVILRCVPISNHLYFYWYRQILGQKVEFLVSFYNNEISEKSEIFDDQFSVERPDGSNFTLKIRSTKLEDSAMYFCASSAQGDQPQHFGDGTRLSIL.

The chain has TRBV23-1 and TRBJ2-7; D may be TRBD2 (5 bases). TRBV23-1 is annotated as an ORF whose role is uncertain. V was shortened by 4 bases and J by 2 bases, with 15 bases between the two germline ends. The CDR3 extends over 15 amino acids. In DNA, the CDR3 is TGCGCCAGCAGTCCCTCAGAGAGGGAAACCTACGAGCAGTACTTC. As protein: CASSPSERETYEQYF.

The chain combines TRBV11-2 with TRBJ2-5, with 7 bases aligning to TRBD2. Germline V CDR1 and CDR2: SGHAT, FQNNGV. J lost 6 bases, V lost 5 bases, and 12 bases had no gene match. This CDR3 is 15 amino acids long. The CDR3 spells CASSQADGGGQTQYF. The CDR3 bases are TGTGCCAGCAGCCAAGCCGACGGGGGAGGGCAGACCCAGTACTTC.

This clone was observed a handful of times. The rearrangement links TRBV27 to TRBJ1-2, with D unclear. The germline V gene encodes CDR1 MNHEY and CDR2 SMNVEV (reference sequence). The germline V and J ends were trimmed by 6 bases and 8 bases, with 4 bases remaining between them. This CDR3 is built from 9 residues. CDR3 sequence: CASRDGYTF. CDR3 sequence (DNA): TGTGCCAGCAGAGACGGCTACACCTTC.

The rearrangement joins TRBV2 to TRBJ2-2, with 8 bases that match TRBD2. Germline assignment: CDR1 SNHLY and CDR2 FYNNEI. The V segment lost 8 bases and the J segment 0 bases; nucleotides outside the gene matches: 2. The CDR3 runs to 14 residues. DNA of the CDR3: TGTGCCAGCTTAGCGGGAACGAACACCGGGGAGCTGTTTTTT. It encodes CASLAGTNTGELFF.

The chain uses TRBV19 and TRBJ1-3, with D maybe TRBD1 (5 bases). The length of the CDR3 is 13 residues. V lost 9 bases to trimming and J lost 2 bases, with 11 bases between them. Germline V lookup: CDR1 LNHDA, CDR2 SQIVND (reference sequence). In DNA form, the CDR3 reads TGTGCCAGCCGGGGCTTCCCTGGAAACACCATATATTTT. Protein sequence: CASRGFPGNTIYF.

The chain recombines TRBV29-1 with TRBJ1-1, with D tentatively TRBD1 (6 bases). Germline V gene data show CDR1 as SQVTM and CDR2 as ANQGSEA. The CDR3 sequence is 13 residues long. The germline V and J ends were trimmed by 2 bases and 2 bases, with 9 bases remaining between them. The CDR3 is CSVEHRANTEAFF. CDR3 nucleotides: TGCAGCGTTGAACACAGGGCTAACACTGAAGCTTTCTTT.

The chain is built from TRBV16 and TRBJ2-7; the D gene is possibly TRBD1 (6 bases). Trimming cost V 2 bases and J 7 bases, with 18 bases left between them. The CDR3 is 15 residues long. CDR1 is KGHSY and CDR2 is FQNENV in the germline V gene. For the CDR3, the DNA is TGTGCCAGCAGCCAAACGACAGGAGGAAGAGGTGAGCAGTACTTC. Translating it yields CASSQTTGGRGEQYF.

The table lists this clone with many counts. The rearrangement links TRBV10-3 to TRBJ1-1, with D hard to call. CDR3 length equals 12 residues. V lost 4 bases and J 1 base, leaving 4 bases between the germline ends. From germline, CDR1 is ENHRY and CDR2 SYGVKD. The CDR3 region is CAISATNTEAFF. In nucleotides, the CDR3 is TGTGCCATCAGTGCCACGAACACTGAAGCTTTCTTT.